This T cell receptor beta chain was captured in a study of blood T cell repertoires in COVID-19. Study at large: The study drew acute and convalescent COVID-19 samples from the United States, Italy and Spain. PBMCs, B-cell-depleted T cells, or T cells were the source of the cDNA or gDNA that made up the material.

Per the study methods: Scientists estimated how many nucleated cells there were by amplifying reference gene primers. Sequencing was performed with immunoSEQ multiplex PCR; in TCRdb, only in-frame clones are kept and a portion is missing. D and trimming were read from the DNA, whereas the V and J calls and clone size are those reported in that table. Of roughly 99,000 clones listed, less than 90% are singletons. Losses at the gene ends were 4 bases for V and 4 bases for J; bases not matched to a gene: 11. This CDR3 is 17 amino acids long. Germline CDR1 is LGHDT and CDR2 is YNNKEL (reference sequence).

This TCR derives from a human donor in a cohort sampled during active COVID-19. Material for sequencing was peripheral blood. The J gene is TRBJ2-5, the V gene TRBV3-1 (or the pseudogene TRBV3-2), with 11 bases fitting TRBD2. The chain's CDR3 is CASSPTFLLAGVETQYF. The DNA for the CDR3 is TGTGCCAGCAGCCCTACTTTTCTACTAGCGGGAGTAGAGACCCAGTACTTC.